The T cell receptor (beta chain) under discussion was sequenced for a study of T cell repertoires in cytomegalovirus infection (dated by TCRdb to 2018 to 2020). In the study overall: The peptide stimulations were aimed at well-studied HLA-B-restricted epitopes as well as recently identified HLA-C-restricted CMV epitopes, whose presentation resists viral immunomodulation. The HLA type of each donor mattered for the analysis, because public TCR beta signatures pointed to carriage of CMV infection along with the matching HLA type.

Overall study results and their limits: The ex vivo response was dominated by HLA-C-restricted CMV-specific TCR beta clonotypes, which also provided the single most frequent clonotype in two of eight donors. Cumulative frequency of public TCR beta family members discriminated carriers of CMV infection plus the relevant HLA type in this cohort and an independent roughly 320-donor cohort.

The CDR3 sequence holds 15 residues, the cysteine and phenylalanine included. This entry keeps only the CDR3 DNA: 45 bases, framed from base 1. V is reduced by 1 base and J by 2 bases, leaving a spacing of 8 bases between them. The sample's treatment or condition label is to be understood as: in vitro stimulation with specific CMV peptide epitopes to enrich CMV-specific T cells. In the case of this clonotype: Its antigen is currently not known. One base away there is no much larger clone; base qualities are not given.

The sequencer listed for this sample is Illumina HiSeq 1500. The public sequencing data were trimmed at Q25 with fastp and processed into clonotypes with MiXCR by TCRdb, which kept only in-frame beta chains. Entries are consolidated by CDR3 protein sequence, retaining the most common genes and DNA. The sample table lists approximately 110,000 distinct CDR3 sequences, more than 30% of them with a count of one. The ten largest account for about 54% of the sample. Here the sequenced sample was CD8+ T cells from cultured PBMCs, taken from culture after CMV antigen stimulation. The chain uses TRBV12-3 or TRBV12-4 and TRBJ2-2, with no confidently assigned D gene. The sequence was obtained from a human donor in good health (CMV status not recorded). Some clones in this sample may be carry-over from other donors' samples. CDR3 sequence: CASSLVRINTGELFF. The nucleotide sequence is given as TGTGCCAGCAGTTTAGTCAGGATCAACACCGGGGAGCTGTTTTTT.